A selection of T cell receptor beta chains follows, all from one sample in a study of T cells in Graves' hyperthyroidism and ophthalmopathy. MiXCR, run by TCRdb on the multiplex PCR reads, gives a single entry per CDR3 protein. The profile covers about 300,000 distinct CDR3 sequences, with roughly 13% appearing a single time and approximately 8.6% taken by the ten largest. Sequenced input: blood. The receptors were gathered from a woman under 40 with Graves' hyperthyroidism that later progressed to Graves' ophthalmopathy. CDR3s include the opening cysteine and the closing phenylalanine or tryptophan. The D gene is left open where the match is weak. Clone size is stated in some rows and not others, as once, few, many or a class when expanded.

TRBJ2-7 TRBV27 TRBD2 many TGTGCCAGCAGTTTATCCCCTGACGGGACTAGCGGGTCCCTACTCCACGAGCAGTACTTC CASSLSPDGTSGSLLHEQYF
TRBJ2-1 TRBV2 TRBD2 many TGTGCCAGCACCGGGACTAGCTCCTACAATGAGCAGTTCTTC CASTGTSSYNEQFF
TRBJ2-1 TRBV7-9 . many TGTGCCAGCAGCCCGGGGGCAGGGGGCTCCTACAATGAGCAGTTCTTC CASSPGAGGSYNEQFF
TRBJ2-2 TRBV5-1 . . TGCGCCAGCAGCTGGCGCGAAAACACCGGGGAGCTGTTTTTT CASSWRENTGELFF
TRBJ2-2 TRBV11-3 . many TGTGCCAGCAGCACTGACTATCCGAACACCGGGGAGCTGTTTTTT CASSTDYPNTGELFF
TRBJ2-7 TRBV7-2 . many TGTGCCAGCAACTTACTAGGGGGTTTGACCTACGAGCAGTACTTC CASNLLGGLTYEQYF
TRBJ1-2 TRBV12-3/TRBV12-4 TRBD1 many TGTGCCAGCAGCACGACCGGGACAGGGCTTGGCTACACCTTC CASSTTGTGLGYTF
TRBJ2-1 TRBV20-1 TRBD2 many TGCAGTGCTAGAGCGGGACTAGCGGGAGGGTCGGATGAGCAGTTCTTC CSARAGLAGGSDEQFF
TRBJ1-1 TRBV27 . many TGTGCCAGCAGTTTTCGGGGAAACACTGAAGCTTTCTTT CASSFRGNTEAFF
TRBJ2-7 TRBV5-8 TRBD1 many TGTGCCAGCAGCTTGGGGGCCGGGACAGGGGGCTACGAGCAGTACTTC CASSLGAGTGGYEQYF
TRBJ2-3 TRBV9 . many TGTGCCAGCAGCGTAGCTACAGGGAGGGCCGGAGATACGCAGTATTTT CASSVATGRAGDTQYF
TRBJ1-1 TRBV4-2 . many TGTGCCAGCAGCGCTTATCTCGGGGGGAACACTGAAGCTTTCTTT CASSAYLGGNTEAFF
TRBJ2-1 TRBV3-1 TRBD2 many TGTGCCAGCAGCCATTCCCCGGGACTAGCGGGAGTGTTCGACAATGAGCAGTTCTTC CASSHSPGLAGVFDNEQFF
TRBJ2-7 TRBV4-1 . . TGCGCCAGCAGCCCAGGAGACAGTCCTGAGCAGTACTTC CASSPGDSPEQYF
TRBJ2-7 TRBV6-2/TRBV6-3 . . TGTGCCAGCAGTTGGCCCGGGCCCTACGAGCAGTACTTC CASSWPGPYEQYF